The entry below gives a single T cell receptor (beta chain) sequence along with its context. This entry is derived from a study of blood T cells in healthy people across ages. This CDR3 is built from 15 residues. V lost 0 bases, J lost 4 bases, and 12 bases lay in between. CDR1 DFQATT and CDR2 SNEGSKA come from the germline V gene (reference sequence). Then a second PCR, running roughly 7 to 11 cycles, was carried out with a sample-barcoded 5' primer and a J-beta primer mix. MiXCR, run by TCRdb on the 5' RACE reads, gives a single entry per CDR3 protein. The sample shows about 780,000 distinct CDR3 sequences, about 42% of them seen only once.

The clonotype comes from an elderly man in good health. Material: blood. The chain combines TRBV20-1 with TRBJ2-2, with D perhaps TRBD2 (6 bases). This CDR3 is CSARDDGSRTGELFF. The CDR3 region has the DNA TGCAGTGCTAGAGATGACGGGAGCCGCACCGGGGAGCTGTTTTTT.